A selection of T cell receptor beta chains follows, all from one sample in a study of blood T cell repertoires in COVID-19. Clones were read by immunoSEQ multiplex PCR, and TCRdb kept only the in-frame ones, dropping some. The sample lists about 170,000 clones, just over 85% occurring once. Sequencing used peripheral blood. These receptors were taken from a man aged 50 to 60 with active or convalescent COVID-19. The conserved cysteine and the conserved F or W are not part of the CDR3 here. Each record gives: CDR3 protein, V gene.

cdr3_aa: ASSVESGGLSYEQY
v_call: TRBV9

cdr3_aa: ASSLGGGLTYEQY
v_call: TRBV28

cdr3_aa: ASSAGTSGQETQY
v_call: TRBV5-1

cdr3_aa: ASRSDKGGTGELF
v_call: TRBV6-5

cdr3_aa: ASSLLLRDKETQY
v_call: TRBV7-9

cdr3_aa: ASRGMGSQPQH
v_call: TRBV27

cdr3_aa: ASSLGTDQPQH
v_call: TRBV7-6

cdr3_aa: ASSLRSEAF
v_call: TRBV11-3

cdr3_aa: ASSRQGAGEKLF
v_call: TRBV18

cdr3_aa: ASSLGSPGQNSNQPQH
v_call: TRBV7-4

cdr3_aa: ASGPEMDTQY
v_call: TRBV12-5

cdr3_aa: ASSIGTEAEQY
v_call: TRBV5-1

cdr3_aa: ASSFGLSGLQETQY
v_call: TRBV7-2

cdr3_aa: ASSIESGGEYEQY
v_call: TRBV18

cdr3_aa: ASSPRDSSNYGYT
v_call: TRBV5-4

cdr3_aa: ASSGQGNQPQH
v_call: TRBV7-9

cdr3_aa: ASSYAADTQY
v_call: TRBV6-2/TRBV6-3

cdr3_aa: ASTLTRGGTPRNQPQH
v_call: TRBV19

cdr3_aa: ASSLSLIGNYGYT
v_call: TRBV27

cdr3_aa: AIREGQGAVGTEAF
v_call: TRBV10-3

cdr3_aa: SVVLNSGNTIY
v_call: TRBV29-1

cdr3_aa: ASTSPVILGGRWQETQY
v_call: TRBV3-1/TRBV3-2